This TCR beta chain was captured by sequencing in a study of blood T cell repertoires in COVID-19. The trim removed 2 bases at V and 5 bases at J, leaving 13 bases unmatched. The germline V gene has CDR1 SGHDT and CDR2 YYEEEE. This CDR3 is 18 amino acids long. TCRdb's copy holds only in-frame clones and misses some; the assay was immunoSEQ multiplex PCR. The sample carries more than 250,000 clones, approximately 88% recorded once. This clonotype was obtained from a middle-aged woman with acute COVID-19. The chain employs TRBV5-6 and TRBJ1-5; 10 bases are shared with TRBD1. The source material was PBMCs or T cells enriched from blood (not recorded which). Here the CDR3 reads CASSFFRGTGDIDQPQHF. The DNA for the CDR3 is TGTGCCAGCAGCTTCTTTCGCGGGACAGGGGATATAGATCAGCCCCAGCATTTT. The complete variable domain, with remaining parts taken from reference TRBV5-6 and TRBJ1-5, reads DAGVTQSPTHLIKTRGQQVTLRCSPKSGHDTVSWYQQALGQGPQFIFQYYEEEERQRGNFPDRFSGHQFPNYSSELNVNALLLGDSALYLCASSFFRGTGDIDQPQHFGDGTRLSIL.